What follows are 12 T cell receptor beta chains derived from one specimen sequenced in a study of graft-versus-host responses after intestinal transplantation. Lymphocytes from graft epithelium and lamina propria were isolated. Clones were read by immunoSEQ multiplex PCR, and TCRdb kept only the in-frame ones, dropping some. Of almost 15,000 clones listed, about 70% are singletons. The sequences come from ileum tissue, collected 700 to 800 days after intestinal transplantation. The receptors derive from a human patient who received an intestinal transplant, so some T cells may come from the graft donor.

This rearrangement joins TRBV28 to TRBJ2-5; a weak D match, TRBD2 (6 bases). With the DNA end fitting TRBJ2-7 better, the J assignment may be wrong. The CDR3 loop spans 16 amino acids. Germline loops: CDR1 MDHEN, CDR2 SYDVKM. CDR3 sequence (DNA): TGTGCCAGCAGTTTGCCTGATGGGACTCTAGAAAACGAGCAGTACTTC. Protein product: CASSLPDGTLENEQYF.

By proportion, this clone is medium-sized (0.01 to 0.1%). CDR3 coding DNA: TGTGCCAGCTCACCCGCCGGGACAGGGTACTACGAGCAGTACTTC. Protein: CASSPAGTGYYEQYF. The V and J genes are TRBV18 and TRBJ2-7; TRBD1 aligns across 9 bases. The CDR3 has 15 amino acids. Germline assignment: CDR1 KGHSH and CDR2 LQKENI. The V segment lost 3 bases and the J segment 3 bases; nucleotides outside the gene matches: 6.

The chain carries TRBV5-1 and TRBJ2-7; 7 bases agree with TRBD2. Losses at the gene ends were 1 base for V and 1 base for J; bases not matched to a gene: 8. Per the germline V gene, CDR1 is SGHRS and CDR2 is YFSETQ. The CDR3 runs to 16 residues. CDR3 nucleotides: TGCGCCAGCAGCTTGCGTCCTAGCGGTACTTCCTACGAGCAGTACTTC. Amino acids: CASSLRPSGTSYEQYF.

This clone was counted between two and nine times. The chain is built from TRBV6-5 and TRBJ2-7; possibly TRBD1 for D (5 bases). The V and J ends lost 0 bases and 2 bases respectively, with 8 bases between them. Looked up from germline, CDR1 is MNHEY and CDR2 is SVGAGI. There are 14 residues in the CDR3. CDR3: CASSYSAGTYEQYF. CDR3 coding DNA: TGTGCCAGCAGTTACTCGGCAGGGACCTACGAGCAGTACTTC.

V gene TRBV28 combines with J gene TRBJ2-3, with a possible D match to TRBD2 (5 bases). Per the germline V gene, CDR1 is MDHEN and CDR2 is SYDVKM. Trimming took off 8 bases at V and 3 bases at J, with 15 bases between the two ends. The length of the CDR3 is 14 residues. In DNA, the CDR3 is TGTGCCAGCCCCAACGGCAGGAGGACAGATACGCAGTATTTT. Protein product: CASPNGRRTDTQYF.

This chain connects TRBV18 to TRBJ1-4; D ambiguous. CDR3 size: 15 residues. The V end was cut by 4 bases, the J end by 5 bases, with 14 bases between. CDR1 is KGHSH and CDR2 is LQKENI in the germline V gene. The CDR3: CASSREGLTNEKLFF. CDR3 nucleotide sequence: TGTGCCAGCTCACGGGAAGGACTGACAAATGAAAAACTGTTTTTT. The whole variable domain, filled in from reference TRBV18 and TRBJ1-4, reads NAGVMQNPRHLVRRRGQEARLRCSPMKGHSHVYWYRQLPEEGLKFMVYLQKENIIDESGMPKERFSAEFPKEGPSILRIQQVVRGDSAAYFCASSREGLTNEKLFFGSGTQLSVL.

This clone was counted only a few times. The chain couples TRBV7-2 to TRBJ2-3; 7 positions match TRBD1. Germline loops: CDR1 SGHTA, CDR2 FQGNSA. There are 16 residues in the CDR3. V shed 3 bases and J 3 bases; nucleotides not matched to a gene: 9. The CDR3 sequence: CASSFSPDRITDTQYF. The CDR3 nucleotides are TGTGCCAGCAGCTTTAGTCCGGACAGGATAACAGATACGCAGTATTTT.

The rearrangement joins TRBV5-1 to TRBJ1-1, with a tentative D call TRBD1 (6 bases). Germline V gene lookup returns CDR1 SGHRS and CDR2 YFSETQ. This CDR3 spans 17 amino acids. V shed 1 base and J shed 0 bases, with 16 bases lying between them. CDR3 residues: CASSLPRQATMNTEAFF. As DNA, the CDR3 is TGCGCCAGCAGCTTGCCCCGACAGGCAACAATGAACACTGAAGCTTTCTTT.

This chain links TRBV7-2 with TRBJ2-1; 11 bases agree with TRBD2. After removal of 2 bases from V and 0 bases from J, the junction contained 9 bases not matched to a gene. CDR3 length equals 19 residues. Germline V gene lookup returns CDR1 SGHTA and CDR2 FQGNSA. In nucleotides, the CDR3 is TGTGCCAGCAGCTTATATCAGCTAGCGGGGGGCTTCTCCTACAATGAGCAGTTCTTC. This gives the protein CASSLYQLAGGFSYNEQFF.

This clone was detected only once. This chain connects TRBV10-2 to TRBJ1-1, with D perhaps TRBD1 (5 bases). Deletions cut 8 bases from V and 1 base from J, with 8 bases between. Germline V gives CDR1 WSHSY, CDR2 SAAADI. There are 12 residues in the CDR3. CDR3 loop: CASVGRNTEAFF. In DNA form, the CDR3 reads TGCGCCAGCGTGGGACGGAACACTGAAGCTTTCTTT.

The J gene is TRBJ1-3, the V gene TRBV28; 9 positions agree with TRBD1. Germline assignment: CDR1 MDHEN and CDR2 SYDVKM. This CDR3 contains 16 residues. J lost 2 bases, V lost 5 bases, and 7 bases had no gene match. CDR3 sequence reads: CASSPSGQGTGNTIYF. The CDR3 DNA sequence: TGTGCCAGCAGTCCCTCCGGACAGGGGACTGGAAACACCATATATTTT.

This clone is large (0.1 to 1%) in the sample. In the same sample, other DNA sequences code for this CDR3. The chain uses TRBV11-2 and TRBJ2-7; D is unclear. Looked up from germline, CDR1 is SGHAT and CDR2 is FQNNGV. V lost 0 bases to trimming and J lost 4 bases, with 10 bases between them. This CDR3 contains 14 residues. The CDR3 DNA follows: TGTGCCAGCAGCTTAGAAAACTTGTGGTACGAGCAGTACTTC. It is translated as CASSLENLWYEQYF.